These 7 T cell receptor beta chains share one sample of origin, sequenced in a study of CD8+CD57+ T cells in acquired aplastic anemia. The TCR beta profiling, which covered VDJ combination and CDR3 sequence, was carried out using genomic DNA as the template. TCRdb reanalysed the reads using MiXCR and keeps one entry per CDR3 protein. The sample has fewer than 200,000 distinct CDR3 sequences, about 60% seen once. The sequenced sample was sorted CD4+, CD8+, or CD8+CD57+ T cells (not recorded which) from PBMCs. The source of these receptors is a human donor in good health.

Regarding this clonotype: A much larger clone differs by one base, so this may be a read error. CDR3 in DNA: TGTGCCAGCAGTTTAGTGGTAGCGGGGAACAATGGGCAGTTCTTC. Residues: CASSLVVAGNNGQFF. The chain recombines TRBV12-3 or TRBV12-4 with TRBJ2-1; 8 bases match TRBD2. This CDR3 is 15 amino acids long.

Worth noting for this clonotype: Lacking the conserved final phenylalanine or tryptophan, this CDR3 likely reflects a read error. The chain uses TRBV11-2 and TRBJ2-1, with D possibly TRBD2 on 5 matching bases. V was pared by 2 bases and J by 9 bases, with 14 bases between. Germline V CDR1 and CDR2: SGHAT, FQNNGV. The CDR3 spans 14 residues. CDR3 loop: CASSLTGLVREQFL. The CDR3, as DNA: TGTGCCAGCAGCTTAACGGGATTGGTTCGTGAGCAGTTCCTC.

The rearrangement links TRBV12-3 or TRBV12-4 to TRBJ1-1; D gene uncertain. The CDR3 is 13 residues long. With 0 bases removed from V and 3 bases from J, the gap between germline ends came to 5 bases. CDR3 loop: CASSLAPDTEAFF. The DNA of the CDR3 is TGTGCCAGCAGTTTAGCGCCTGACACTGAAGCTTTCTTT.

The chain joins TRBV9 to TRBJ1-1; D unclear. The germline gives CDR1 SGDLS, CDR2 YYNGEE. V was shortened by 5 bases and J by 10 bases, with 15 bases between the two germline ends. The CDR3 spans 12 residues. For the CDR3, the DNA is TGTGCCAGCAGTTATGGAGTCGGTGGAGCTTTCTTT. The encoded protein is CASSYGVGGAFF. Full variable domain (outside the CDR3, taken from reference TRBV9 and TRBJ1-1): DSGVTQTPKHLITATGQRVTLRCSPRSGDLSVYWYQQSLDQGLQFLIQYYNGEERAKGNILERFSAQQFPDLHSELNLSSLELGDSALYFCASSYGVGGAFFGQGTRLTVV.

The chain is built from TRBV7-8 and TRBJ1-6; 8 bases align to TRBD1. The CDR3 contains 15 residues. With 0 bases clipped from V and 10 bases from J, the junction kept 5 bases outside the gene matches. Germline CDR1 reads SGHVS; CDR2 reads FQNEAQ. For the CDR3, the DNA is TGTGCCAGCAGCTTAGCAGGGACAGGCTACTCACCCCTCCACTTT. This gives the protein CASSLAGTGYSPLHF.

The V gene is TRBV10-2, the J gene TRBJ2-7; 9 nucleotides agree with TRBD2. The CDR3 extends over 17 amino acids. CDR1 is WSHSY and CDR2 is SAAADI in the germline V gene. V shed 4 bases and J 10 bases; nucleotides not matched to a gene: 20. CDR3 residues: CASSAQLAGGFVPRQYF. CDR3 sequence (DNA): TGCGCCAGCAGTGCCCAACTAGCGGGTGGTTTCGTGCCGCGACAGTACTTC.

The chain is built from TRBV6-1 and TRBJ1-2, with 7 bases matching TRBD1. V shed 1 base and J 6 bases; nucleotides not matched to a gene: 5. The CDR3 runs to 14 residues. Germline assignment: CDR1 MNHNS and CDR2 SASEGT. As DNA, the CDR3 is TGTGCCAGCAGTGAAGAGGCAGGGGGAAATGGCTACACCTTC. Protein: CASSEEAGGNGYTF.